The clone carrying this T cell receptor (beta chain) showed up just a few times. The target antigen is unknown. The data originate from a study of T-cell memory formation after mild COVID-19. MiXCR was run by TCRdb on the 5' RACE reads, yielding one entry per CDR3 protein. The sample contains 500,000 to 650,000 distinct CDR3 sequences, about 20% of which appear only once. Study-wide results and caveats: Within pre-infection memory, some responding clones were found, suggesting cross-reactive memory joined. Researchers could not confirm that second-wave clones peaking on day 37 targeted SARS-CoV-2.

Trimming cost V 1 base and J 0 bases, with 11 bases left between them. There are 16 residues in the CDR3. The germline gives CDR1 SGHTA, CDR2 FQGNSA. This rearrangement joins TRBV7-2 to TRBJ2-3; D is unclear. The sample comprised PBMCs or a T cell subset sorted from them (not recorded which). The clonotype comes from an adult woman who had mild COVID-19 (a few samples of this study predate the infection). Cell type and time point are not known. The CDR3 loop is CASSLDRVLSTDTQYF. CDR3 DNA sequence: TGTGCCAGCAGCTTAGATAGGGTTCTTAGCACAGATACGCAGTATTTT.